The 27 T cell receptor beta chains given below trace back to one sample, sequenced in a study of T cell responses to AZD1222 COVID-19 vaccine. Using immunoSEQ multiplex PCR, the repertoire was profiled, and TCRdb retains in-frame clones only, with some absent. The table records some 150,000 clones, approximately 89% of them present only once. The sample in question was peripheral blood, obtained 28 days after the second AZD1222 dose. The receptors originated from an adult who received the AZD1222 COVID-19 vaccine.

V gene TRBV6-6 combines with J gene TRBJ2-3; TRBD1 matches at 7 bases. V shed 5 bases and J 3 bases; nucleotides not matched to a gene: 11. Germline V gene lookup returns CDR1 MNHNY and CDR2 SVGAGI (reference sequence). CDR3 size: 16 residues. The CDR3 bases are TGTGCCAGCAGTCCCGGCTGGACAGGCGGGACAGATACGCAGTATTTT. Translating it yields CASSPGWTGGTDTQYF.

The chain joins TRBV29-1 to TRBJ2-7; 9 nucleotides match TRBD1. Trimming cost V 3 bases and J 4 bases; bases outside gene matches: 10. CDR1 and CDR2 from the germline V gene are SQVTM and ANQGSEA. The CDR3 consists of 15 residues. CDR3 residues: CSVEGLQGARYEQYF. As DNA, the CDR3 is TGCAGCGTTGAGGGGCTACAGGGGGCGCGTTACGAGCAGTACTTC.

The chain carries TRBV5-1 and TRBJ2-1; no firm D call. V lost 8 bases and J lost 0, with 12 bases in between. Germline V CDR1 and CDR2: SGHRS, YFSETQ. CDR3 size: 14 residues. The CDR3 spells CASLDPISYNEQFF. DNA for the CDR3: TGCGCCAGTCTCGATCCTATCTCCTACAATGAGCAGTTCTTC.

The V call is TRBV28, the J call TRBJ2-7, with D possibly matching TRBD1 (6 bases). The V gene lost 2 bases and the J gene lost 1 base, with 21 bases spanning the gap. CDR3 length equals 18 residues. CDR1 is MDHEN, CDR2 SYDVKM, per germline. The DNA of the CDR3 is TGTGCCAGCAGTTTACCCCGCGAGGGGGAAACGAAATCCTACGAGCAGTACTTC. It is translated as CASSLPREGETKSYEQYF. Based on the CDR3 plus reference TRBV28 and TRBJ2-7, the full variable domain is DVKVTQSSRYLVKRTGEKVFLECVQDMDHENMFWYRQDPGLGLRLIYFSYDVKMKEKGDIPEGYSVSREKKERFSLILESASTNQTSMYLCASSLPREGETKSYEQYFGPGTRLTVT.

V usage is TRBV3-1 (or the pseudogene TRBV3-2) and J usage is TRBJ1-2, with D perhaps TRBD1 (5 bases). Trimming shortened V by 4 bases and J by 0 bases, and 12 bases separated the two germline ends. Germline values: CDR1 LGHDT, CDR2 YNNKEL (reference sequence). The CDR3 has 15 amino acids. The DNA for the CDR3 is TGTGCCAGCAGCCGAGGGACGACAGCTAACTATGGCTACACCTTC. Translating it yields CASSRGTTANYGYTF.

J is TRBJ1-6 and V is TRBV7-3; D unclear. Trimming removed 2 bases from V and 8 bases from J, with 7 bases in between. This CDR3 has 13 residues. Germline V gene sequence: CDR1 SGHTA, CDR2 FQGTGA. CDR3 sequence (DNA): TGTGCCAGCAGCTTAGCTCAGGATTCACCCCTCCACTTT. Translation: CASSLAQDSPLHF.

The chain couples TRBV2 to TRBJ2-7; the D gene could be TRBD1 or TRBD2 (5 bases each). CDR1 is SNHLY and CDR2 is FYNNEI in the germline V gene. Trimming took off 7 bases at V and 2 bases at J, with 18 bases between the two ends. The CDR3 runs to 15 residues. The CDR3 sequence: CASMSGSRGTYEQYF. As DNA, the CDR3 is TGTGCCAGCATGTCGGGTTCGAGGGGAACCTACGAGCAGTACTTC.

The chain carries TRBV4-3 and TRBJ2-3; 10 nucleotides line up with TRBD2. The CDR3 length is 19 residues. The V segment lost 0 bases and the J segment 3 bases; nucleotides outside the gene matches: 12. The germline V gene encodes CDR1 LGHNA and CDR2 YSLEER. The CDR3 DNA sequence: TGCGCCAGCAGCCAAGAGCAAATTCGGACTAGCGGAGCGACAGATACGCAGTATTTT. Its translation is CASSQEQIRTSGATDTQYF.

V gene TRBV11-3 combines with J gene TRBJ1-2; D call uncertain. The V gene lost 2 bases and the J gene lost 8 bases, with 21 bases spanning the gap. Germline-derived CDR1 and CDR2 are SGHNT and YENEEA. This CDR3 has 16 amino acids. This chain's CDR3 is CASSLIPAAYPRGYTF. For the CDR3, the DNA is TGTGCCAGCAGCTTAATACCGGCGGCGTACCCTCGGGGCTACACCTTC.

The chain has TRBV30 and TRBJ2-7, with a tentative D call TRBD2 (5 bases). The ends were cut back, 2 bases at V and 3 bases at J, with 5 bases in the middle. The CDR3 is made up of 11 amino acids. From germline, CDR1 is GTSNPN and CDR2 SVGIG (reference sequence). The CDR3 loop is CAWSRDYEQYF. The CDR3 nucleotides read TGTGCCTGGAGTCGGGACTACGAGCAGTACTTC.

The chain recombines TRBV5-1 with TRBJ1-5; D uncertain. CDR1 and CDR2 from the germline V gene are SGHRS and YFSETQ. V lost 0 bases and J 2 bases, leaving 3 bases between the germline ends. The CDR3 extends over 13 amino acids. The CDR3 sequence is CASSLAGNQPQHF. DNA for the CDR3: TGCGCCAGCAGCTTGGCGGGCAATCAGCCCCAGCATTTT.

The chain joins TRBV7-6 to TRBJ2-7, with a possible D match to TRBD1 (6 bases). V shed 4 bases and J shed 0 bases, with 22 bases lying between them. Germline-derived CDR1 and CDR2 are SGHVS and FNYEAQ. The CDR3 consists of 18 residues. This chain's CDR3 is CASSSLSLYRDTSYEQYF. Here the CDR3 DNA reads TGTGCCAGCAGCTCCCTATCACTATACAGGGATACCTCCTACGAGCAGTACTTC.

V gene TRBV7-8 combines with J gene TRBJ1-5; D might be TRBD1 (6 bases). Germline V gives CDR1 SGHVS, CDR2 FQNEAQ. The CDR3 totals 15 residues. V lost 4 bases, J lost 0 bases, and 10 bases lay in between. CDR3 nucleotides: TGTGCCAGCAGCTCAGCGGGACATAGCAATCAGCCCCAGCATTTT. Protein product: CASSSAGHSNQPQHF.

V usage is TRBV29-1 and J usage is TRBJ2-7; 8 nucleotides agree with TRBD1. V trimming: 5 bases; J trimming: 4 bases; junction bases outside the gene matches: 7. The CDR3 spans 13 residues. Germline-derived CDR1 and CDR2 are SQVTM and ANQGSEA. The CDR3 DNA follows: TGCAGCGTTCAGACAGGGGATTTATACGAGCAGTACTTC. Translated, it gives CSVQTGDLYEQYF.

The chain employs TRBV28 and TRBJ1-1; D remains ambiguous. V lost 7 bases to trimming and J lost 1 base, with 16 bases between them. From germline, CDR1 is MDHEN and CDR2 SYDVKM. CDR3 length: 15 residues. CDR3 nucleotides: TGTGCCAGCAAACCCCCCCAGGCAAGGAACACTGAAGCTTTCTTT. Translated: CASKPPQARNTEAFF.

This clone has only one observation. J is TRBJ2-1 and V is TRBV18; 7 positions agree with TRBD2. V was clipped by 4 bases and J by 1 base; unmatched bases: 7. The germline V gene has CDR1 KGHSH and CDR2 LQKENI. CDR3 size: 16 residues. CDR3 DNA sequence: TGTGCCAGCTCACTGACTAGCCTCACGTCCTACAATGAGCAGTTCTTC. Translated, it gives CASSLTSLTSYNEQFF. The complete variable domain, with remaining parts taken from reference TRBV18 and TRBJ2-1, reads NAGVMQNPRHLVRRRGQEARLRCSPMKGHSHVYWYRQLPEEGLKFMVYLQKENIIDESGMPKERFSAEFPKEGPSILRIQQVVRGDSAAYFCASSLTSLTSYNEQFFGPGTRLTVL.

The V gene is TRBV6-1, the J gene TRBJ2-4, with unresolved D. Germline lookup yields CDR1 MNHNS and CDR2 SASEGT. The V end was cut by 3 bases, the J end by 2 bases, with 17 bases between. This CDR3 has 17 residues. CDR3: CASSEGGTMGTKNIQYF. The DNA of the CDR3 is TGTGCCAGCAGTGAGGGTGGAACGATGGGAACCAAAAACATTCAGTACTTC.

This sequence joins TRBV7-3 and TRBJ2-1, with TRBD2 identical over 13 bases. V gave up 0 bases and J gave up 0 bases; unmatched junction bases: 8. The CDR3 runs to 20 residues. The germline V gene has CDR1 SGHTA and CDR2 FQGTGA. The CDR3 protein is CASSLTGTSGTYSSYNEQFF. The CDR3 nucleotides read TGTGCCAGCAGCTTAACCGGGACTAGCGGGACTTATAGCTCCTACAATGAGCAGTTCTTC.

The chain links TRBV19 to TRBJ1-5; 7 positions agree with TRBD1. The V gene end was trimmed by 5 bases and the J gene end by 2 bases; junction bases not matched to a gene: 12. The CDR3 spans 17 residues. Germline V CDR1 and CDR2: LNHDA, SQIVND (reference sequence). CDR3 loop: CASSPSGGGGRNQPQHF. The CDR3 DNA follows: TGTGCCAGTAGTCCTAGCGGAGGGGGCGGGCGCAATCAGCCCCAGCATTTT.

The chain recombines TRBV29-1 with TRBJ1-1, with D perhaps matching TRBD1 (6 bases). Trimming took off 7 bases at V and 1 base at J, with 16 bases between the two ends. The CDR3 has 14 amino acids. The germline gives CDR1 SQVTM, CDR2 ANQGSEA. Written as DNA, the CDR3 is TGCAGCGGACACAGGGTAGGACCGAACACTGAAGCTTTCTTT. It yields the protein CSGHRVGPNTEAFF.

This sequence joins TRBV29-1 and TRBJ2-2; 7 positions match TRBD2. Germline CDR1 SQVTM, CDR2 ANQGSEA. The CDR3 is 14 residues long. Germline trimming cut 5 bases from V and 2 bases from J; bases unmatched to any gene: 5. CDR3 nucleotides: TGCAGCGTTTACGGACTAGGTAACACCGGGGAGCTGTTTTTT. It specifies CSVYGLGNTGELFF.

The chain joins TRBV4-2 to TRBJ1-2; a possible D gene is TRBD1 (6 bases). Germline V lookup: CDR1 LGHNA, CDR2 YNFKEQ. This CDR3 comprises 16 residues. Trimming stripped 3 bases from V and 2 bases from J, with 16 bases between. In nucleotides, the CDR3 is TGTGCCAGCAGCCAGATTAACAACAGGGTCAACTATGGCTACACCTTC. This translates into CASSQINNRVNYGYTF.

The J gene is TRBJ2-5, the V gene TRBV7-8; tentative D call: TRBD2 (6 bases). Trimming stripped 11 bases from V and 4 bases from J, with 17 bases between. Germline V lookup: CDR1 SGHVS, CDR2 FQNEAQ. There are 13 residues in the CDR3. The CDR3 DNA reads as TGTGCCGGAGGTGGGCGGGGAGGAGAGACCCAGTACTTC. It encodes CAGGGRGGETQYF.

The chain couples TRBV7-9 to TRBJ2-7; no clear D gene. The germline gives CDR1 SEHNR, CDR2 FQNEAQ (reference sequence). The CDR3 runs 13 residues. The V gene lost 5 bases and the J gene lost 2 bases, with 10 bases spanning the gap. CDR3 loop: CASSPMGTYEQYF. The CDR3 DNA sequence: TGTGCCAGCAGCCCTATGGGCACCTACGAGCAGTACTTC.

This sequence joins TRBV19 and TRBJ1-1; D is uncertain. Trimming pared 3 bases from V and 4 bases from J, leaving 9 bases between. The germline V gene encodes CDR1 LNHDA and CDR2 SQIVND (reference sequence). The CDR3 has 13 residues. The CDR3 nucleotides are TGTGCCAGTAGTATCGTACCCGGCACTGAAGCTTTCTTT. It yields the protein CASSIVPGTEAFF.

The chain links TRBV7-6 to TRBJ2-2, with 10 bases lining up with TRBD2. The V segment lost 1 base and the J segment 7 bases; nucleotides outside the gene matches: 9. In germline, CDR1 is SGHVS, CDR2 FNYEAQ. This CDR3 has 17 amino acids. The CDR3 DNA reads TGTGCCAGCAGCTTAGAGACAGGACTAGCGGCTCTCGGGGAGCTGTTTTTT. The encoded protein is CASSLETGLAALGELFF.

The genes are TRBV18 and TRBJ2-7; 8 bases fit TRBD1. Germline CDR1 reads KGHSH; CDR2 reads LQKENI. The length of the CDR3 is 15 residues. Germline trimming cut 5 bases from V and 3 bases from J; bases unmatched to any gene: 9. The DNA for the CDR3 is TGTGCCAGCTCAACCGAAGACAGGGGAAGCTACGAGCAGTACTTC. Protein: CASSTEDRGSYEQYF.